Each of the 30 T cell receptor beta chains below was sequenced from the same sample in a study of monozygotic twins with inflammatory bowel disease. TCRdb reworked the 5' RACE reads into one entry per CDR3 protein, no DNA. The sample table includes 350,000 to 400,000 distinct CDR3 sequences. Sequenced material: blood. These receptors all come from a human donor with ulcerative colitis or Crohn's disease, or a healthy co-twin of an affected twin (not recorded which).

The genes are TRBV29-1 and TRBJ1-1; without DNA, the TCRdb call of TRBD1 cannot be checked. This CDR3 has 17 residues. In germline, CDR1 is SQVTM, CDR2 ANQGSEA. CDR3: CSVEGDRGPKTNTEAFF.

The chain joins TRBV12-3 or TRBV12-4 to TRBJ2-7; the D call of TRBD1 rests on TCRdb alone, since no DNA is present to check it. The CDR3 loop spans 14 amino acids. CDR3 in amino acids: CASSYSGNVREQYF.

The chain employs TRBV25-1 and TRBJ2-7; checking the TCRdb D call of TRBD1 is not possible without DNA. The CDR3 loop spans 16 amino acids. Looked up from germline, CDR1 is MGHDK and CDR2 is SYGVNS. CDR3: CASSESPGQAYLEQYF.

This rearrangement joins TRBV24-1 to TRBJ2-3; TCRdb returns TRBD2, unconfirmable since there is no DNA. Germline loops: CDR1 KGHDR, CDR2 SFDVKD. The CDR3 runs to 14 residues. CDR3 sequence: CATSPGLGGDTQYF.

The V and J genes are TRBV4-2 and TRBJ2-7. CDR3 length equals 17 residues. CDR1 LGHNA and CDR2 YNFKEQ come from the germline V gene. The CDR3 region is CASSQDHRFEGTYEQYF.

The chain carries TRBV6-1 and TRBJ2-3; TCRdb outputs TRBD2, but without DNA this stays unchecked. This CDR3 has 14 residues. The germline V gene encodes CDR1 MNHNS and CDR2 SASEGT. CDR3 sequence reads: CASRARGSTDTQYF.

The chain joins TRBV10-3 to TRBJ2-1. The CDR3 covers 12 residues. CDR1 and CDR2 from the germline V gene are ENHRY and SYGVKD. The CDR3 loop is CAISERAHEQFF.

V is TRBV19 and J is TRBJ2-7. This CDR3 contains 13 residues. Germline-derived CDR1 and CDR2 are LNHDA and SQIVND (reference sequence). CDR3 amino acids: CASSLGGFDEQYF.

J is TRBJ2-3 and V is TRBV20-1. Germline values: CDR1 DFQATT, CDR2 SNEGSKA (reference sequence). The CDR3 covers 13 residues. The CDR3 spells CSARGTHADTQYF.

The CDR3 is CASSQGTEINYGYTF. The J gene is TRBJ1-2, the V gene TRBV4-2; as DNA is missing, the TRBD1 call by TCRdb cannot be tested. The germline gives CDR1 LGHNA, CDR2 YNFKEQ. CDR3 length equals 15 residues.

The chain recombines TRBV6-2 or TRBV6-3 with TRBJ1-1. Germline CDR1 reads MNHEY; CDR2 reads SVGEGT. The CDR3 is 15 amino acids. Here the CDR3 reads CASSYSGPRSSEAFF.

The chain has TRBV20-1 and TRBJ2-2; TCRdb gives TRBD1 as the D gene, but with no DNA this cannot be confirmed. The germline V gene encodes CDR1 DFQATT and CDR2 SNEGSKA (reference sequence). The CDR3 loop spans 14 amino acids. The CDR3 loop reads CSATGERDTGELFF.

The chain links TRBV19 to TRBJ1-4; the TRBD1 assignment by TCRdb is unverifiable without DNA. CDR1 is LNHDA and CDR2 is SQIVND in the germline V gene (reference sequence). The CDR3 loop spans 16 amino acids. The CDR3 here is CASSRRQGPRNEKLFF.

The V and J genes are TRBV5-1 and TRBJ2-3; TCRdb outputs TRBD1, but without DNA this stays unchecked. The CDR3 consists of 14 residues. The germline V gene has CDR1 SGHRS and CDR2 YFSETQ. The CDR3 protein is CASRQGFGTDTQYF.

The chain employs TRBV18 and TRBJ1-4; TCRdb indicates TRBD1, and absent DNA this call remains unverified. Germline CDR1 KGHSH, CDR2 LQKENI. CDR3 length: 16 amino acids. CDR3 sequence: CASSTGRGVPNEKLFF.

V usage is TRBV20-1 and J usage is TRBJ1-4. CDR1 is DFQATT, CDR2 SNEGSKA, per germline (reference sequence). The CDR3 runs 12 residues. The chain's CDR3 is CSAGQVNEKLFF.

The chain has TRBV24-1 and TRBJ2-1; the D call of TRBD1 rests on TCRdb alone, since no DNA is present to check it. The CDR3 contains 15 residues. CDR1 is KGHDR and CDR2 is SFDVKD in the germline V gene. CDR3 amino acids: CATSDPGRRGNEQFF.

The chain couples TRBV11-2 to TRBJ2-1; TCRdb reports TRBD2, a call that lacks DNA to check it against. Looked up from germline, CDR1 is SGHAT and CDR2 is FQNNGV. The CDR3 has 15 residues. This CDR3 is CASSRRTSGGPQQFF.

The rearrangement uses TRBV6-2 or TRBV6-3 and TRBJ2-7; TCRdb's D call, TRBD1, is unchecked because there is no DNA. CDR3 size: 14 residues. Germline V lookup: CDR1 MNHEY, CDR2 SVGEGT. The chain's CDR3 is CASSTGTGPYEQYF.

The chain is built from TRBV7-2 and TRBJ1-2. This CDR3 contains 14 residues. CDR1 SGHTA and CDR2 FQGNSA come from the germline V gene. This CDR3 is CASSLGTAYYGYTF. The variable domain in full, with the rest retrieved from reference TRBV7-2 and TRBJ1-2, is GAGVSQSPSNKVTEKGKDVELRCDPISGHTALYWYRQSLGQGLEFLIYFQGNSAPDKSGLPSDRFSAERTGGSVSTLTIQRTQQEDSAVYLCASSLGTAYYGYTFGSGTRLTVV.

This chain links TRBV12-3 or TRBV12-4 with TRBJ2-1; TCRdb outputs TRBD1, but without DNA this stays unchecked. The CDR3 sequence is 16 residues long. The CDR3: CASRRTGGETYNEQFF.

The gene calls are TRBV7-3 and TRBJ1-4; TCRdb proposes TRBD1, but this gene call is untestable without DNA. In germline, CDR1 is SGHTA, CDR2 FQGTGA. This CDR3 contains 15 residues. The CDR3 loop is CASSLKGGGNEKLFF.

This chain joins TRBV3-1 and TRBJ2-7. The length of the CDR3 is 12 residues. From germline, CDR1 is LGHDT and CDR2 YNNKEL (reference sequence). The CDR3 protein is CASSQGSLEQYF.

The chain combines TRBV20-1 with TRBJ2-7; TCRdb gives TRBD2 as the D gene, but with no DNA this cannot be confirmed. The germline gives CDR1 DFQATT, CDR2 SNEGSKA (reference sequence). This CDR3 comprises 16 residues. The CDR3 protein is CSARDEGGRSSYEQYF.

The chain employs TRBV20-1 and TRBJ1-3. Germline V gene lookup returns CDR1 DFQATT and CDR2 SNEGSKA (reference sequence). The CDR3 spans 13 residues. The CDR3 loop reads CSANVGKWNTIYF.

The chain is built from TRBV12-3 or TRBV12-4 and TRBJ2-2; TCRdb's D call of TRBD2 is untestable without DNA. This CDR3 is built from 14 residues. The CDR3 loop reads CASSLLARAGELFF.

The rearrangement uses TRBV2 and TRBJ1-6; TCRdb names TRBD1, which stays unverified in the absence of DNA. The V gene's germline CDR1 is SNHLY and CDR2 FYNNEI. The CDR3 spans 15 residues. CDR3 region: CASSEVPGNNSPLHF.

V is TRBV4-2 and J is TRBJ2-1; TCRdb's D call of TRBD1 is untestable without DNA. Germline CDR1 reads LGHNA; CDR2 reads YNFKEQ. The CDR3 has 15 amino acids. This CDR3 is CASSQVGGLGPEQFF.

V is TRBV6-1 and J is TRBJ1-3; TCRdb selects TRBD1, and the lack of DNA leaves this call unchecked. Germline CDR1 is MNHNS and CDR2 is SASEGT. CDR3 size: 15 residues. CDR3 in amino acids: CASSALDSSGNTIYF.

This chain links TRBV5-1 with TRBJ1-1; the TCRdb D gene call, TRBD1, has no DNA to confirm it. Germline V gives CDR1 SGHRS, CDR2 YFSETQ. CDR3 length: 16 residues. The CDR3 reads CASSPQGGIMNTEAFF.